Listed below are T cell receptor beta chains from one sample, sequenced in a study of OX40 agonist ivuxolimab in advanced cancers. Only in-frame clones appear in the TCRdb table, and some are missing; sequencing was by immunoSEQ multiplex PCR. The table records about 110,000 clones, less than 95% of them present only once. The sample was CD4+ or CD8+ T cells sorted from blood, taken in a trial of the OX40 agonist ivuxolimab. The receptors shown here come from an adult with an advanced solid tumor such as melanoma, head and neck, liver or kidney cancer. Each CDR3 is given with its conserved first and last residue. The D gene is left open where the match is weak. Clone size is not always given. Where it is, it says once, few, many or a class for expanded clones.

TRBJ2-7	TRBD1	TRBV6-6	-	TGTGCCAGCAGCTGGGGACAGGGGTTGGACGAGCAGTACTTC	CASSWGQGLDEQYF
TRBJ1-1	-	TRBV11-3	once	TGTGCCAGCAGCTTAGATGCGGGGGGCTACACTGAAGCTTTCTTT	CASSLDAGGYTEAFF
TRBJ1-2	TRBD1	TRBV12-5	-	TGTGCTAGTGGCCCGACAGGGGGCCTGGGCTACACCTTC	CASGPTGGLGYTF
TRBJ1-3	-	TRBV6-5	-	TGTGCCAGCATCGACGGATTCTCTGGAAACACCATATATTTT	CASIDGFSGNTIYF
TRBJ1-2	-	TRBV7-2	once	TGTGCCAGCAGCTTCTACAGGGAGGATGGCTACACCTTC	CASSFYREDGYTF
TRBJ1-1	-	TRBV6-5	-	TGTGCCAGCAGACTCAGGGGATGGAACACTGAAGCTTTCTTT	CASRLRGWNTEAFF
TRBJ1-6	-	TRBV5-1	-	TGCGCCAGCAGCTTGAACGGTGGGCCCCTCCACTTT	CASSLNGGPLHF
TRBJ1-1	TRBD1	TRBV9	-	TGTGCCAGCAGCGTAGGAGGGGACAGCTACACTGAAGCTTTCTTT	CASSVGGDSYTEAFF
TRBJ2-3	-	TRBV21-1	-	TGTGCCAGCGCCCCCACGAACAGGGTGCCAGATACGCAGTATTTT	CASAPTNRVPDTQYF
TRBJ2-3	-	TRBV4-1	-	TGCGCCAGCAGCCGCCTTGGGCTTAACACGGATACGCAGTATTTT	CASSRLGLNTDTQYF
TRBJ1-5	-	TRBV6-6	-	TGTGCCAGCAGTTCCGTTCGGGGACAGCCCCAGCATTTT	CASSSVRGQPQHF
TRBJ1-2	-	TRBV7-8	-	TGTGCCAGCAGCTTAGGGACGGGGGCGGTTACCTTC	CASSLGTGAVTF
TRBJ2-7	-	TRBV11-2	-	TGTGCCAGCAGCTTAGTGTCTAAGCAGGGAGAGCAGTACTTC	CASSLVSKQGEQYF
TRBJ2-1	TRBD2	TRBV19	-	TGTGCCAGTAGTAATCTGGGGACTAGCGGGGGGGATGAGCAGTTCTTC	CASSNLGTSGGDEQFF
TRBJ2-1	-	TRBV5-1	-	TGCGCCAGCAGCTTAGGGGGGTTAGCTTACAATGAGCAGTTCTTC	CASSLGGLAYNEQFF
TRBJ1-3	-	TRBV11-2	-	TGTGCCAGCAGCCGTGGGGGCACCATATATTTT	CASSRGGTIYF
TRBJ2-1	TRBD1	TRBV27	-	TGTGCCAGCAGTTTGGGTTCCGGACAGGGGAGGAATGAGCAGTTCTTC	CASSLGSGQGRNEQFF
TRBJ1-5	-	TRBV6-5	-	TGTGCCAGCAGTTACGAGTCGGGTCAGCCCCAGCATTTT	CASSYESGQPQHF
TRBJ2-7	-	TRBV21-1	-	TGTGCCAGCAGCCCCCTGACAGGGGGCGGTTACGAGCAGTACTTC	CASSPLTGGGYEQYF
TRBJ2-3	TRBD2	TRBV5-1	-	TGCGCCAGCAGCTTGGGGCTAGCGGGGAGCACAGATACGCAGTATTTT	CASSLGLAGSTDTQYF
TRBJ1-6	-	TRBV5-8	once	TGTGCCAGCAGCTTGGCGTCGGGTTCACCCCTCCACTTT	CASSLASGSPLHF
TRBJ1-6	-	TRBV6-5	once	TGTGCCAGCAGCGCGGGAGTTTCACCCCTCCACTTT	CASSAGVSPLHF
TRBJ2-1	TRBD2	TRBV4-1	-	TGCGCCAGCAGCCAAGACTGGCGGGAGGTCTCCTACAATGAGCAGTTCTTC	CASSQDWREVSYNEQFF
TRBJ1-1	-	TRBV18	-	TGTGCCAGCTCTTCACAAATGAGGAACACTGAAGCTTTCTTT	CASSSQMRNTEAFF
TRBJ2-7	TRBD1	TRBV27	-	TGTGCCAGCAGTCATAGGGCAGGGGGCTTCTCCTACGAGCAGTACTTC	CASSHRAGGFSYEQYF
TRBJ1-4	-	TRBV30	-	TGTGCCTACAAGGAGGCGGCTAATGAAAAACTGTTTTTT	CAYKEAANEKLFF
TRBJ2-3	TRBD2	TRBV7-9	-	TGTGCCAGCAGCTCCAGACTAGCGGGGAGTTCTGATACGCAGTATTTT	CASSSRLAGSSDTQYF
TRBJ2-1	TRBD2	TRBV4-1	-	TGCGCCAGCAGCCTGGGGCTAGCGGGTTCCCTTGGTAGGCAGTTCTTC	CASSLGLAGSLGRQFF
TRBJ2-7	-	TRBV7-9	-	TGTGCCAGCAGCTTAGGACAGGCGGGCGAGCAGTACTTC	CASSLGQAGEQYF
TRBJ2-5	-	TRBV5-1	-	TGCGCCAGCAGCTTTGGGCACCCTCAAGAGACCCAGTACTTC	CASSFGHPQETQYF
TRBJ2-5	-	TRBV18	-	TGTGCCAGCTCACCAGAATGGGGCGGGAAAGAGACCCAGTACTTC	CASSPEWGGKETQYF
TRBJ2-2	-	TRBV18	few	TGTGCCAGCTCACCAGCCTTCCAGGGGGAGCTGTTTTTT	CASSPAFQGELFF
TRBJ2-7	-	TRBV25-1	-	TGTGCCAGCAGTGAACTTCGGCTTGGACGAGACGAGCAGTACTTC	CASSELRLGRDEQYF
TRBJ1-2	TRBD1	TRBV6-5	-	TGTGCCACCGGGACAGGAGGGTATGGCTACACCTTC	CATGTGGYGYTF
TRBJ2-1	TRBD1	TRBV14	once	TGTGCCAATAGGGACAGGGGTATTTACAATGAGCAGTTCTTC	CANRDRGIYNEQFF
TRBJ1-5	-	TRBV6-1	-	TGTGCCAGCAGTGAAGCTGGGGGCGGTGCCCAGCCCCAGCATTTT	CASSEAGGGAQPQHF
TRBJ1-5	-	TRBV30	-	TGTGCCTGGAGCGTACAGTCAGATCAGCCCCAGCATTTT	CAWSVQSDQPQHF
TRBJ1-1	TRBD1	TRBV6-1	few	TGTGCCAGCAGTGACCGACAGGGGGGACCCACTGAAGCTTTCTTT	CASSDRQGGPTEAFF
TRBJ1-4	-	TRBV6-5	-	TGTGCCAGCAGTTACTCGCCCCAGGGAGGGGAAAAACTGTTTTTT	CASSYSPQGGEKLFF
TRBJ2-3	-	TRBV9	-	TGTGCCAGCAGCGTCGGGGATACGCAGTATTTT	CASSVGDTQYF
TRBJ2-5	-	TRBV2	-	TGTGCCAGCAAGGGGGAAGAGACCCAGTACTTC	CASKGEETQYF
TRBJ1-2	TRBD1	TRBV6-6	-	TGTGCCAGCGACAGGGGGCAAGGCTACACCTTC	CASDRGQGYTF
TRBJ2-3	-	TRBV6-1	-	TGTGCCAGCAGTGAACTTACAGATACGCAGTATTTT	CASSELTDTQYF
TRBJ2-1	-	TRBV19	-	TGTGCCAGTAGTAAGAATACCCAAAACAATGAGCAGTTCTTC	CASSKNTQNNEQFF
TRBJ1-5	-	TRBV27	-	TGTGCCAGCCCGTTGCCGCAGGGAGGGAATCAGCCCCAGCATTTT	CASPLPQGGNQPQHF
TRBJ1-2	TRBD1	TRBV19	once	TGTGCCAGTAGTATAGCCATAGGACAGGGGGCCGGCTACACCTTC	CASSIAIGQGAGYTF
TRBJ2-5	-	TRBV5-1	-	TGCGCCAGCAGCTTGGCCGGGGGGCAGGGGGAGACCCAGTACTTC	CASSLAGGQGETQYF
TRBJ2-1	TRBD2	TRBV5-4	-	TGTGCCAGCAGCTTTGGGACTAGCGGGAGAGGCAACAATGAGCAGTTCTTC	CASSFGTSGRGNNEQFF
TRBJ1-2	TRBD1	TRBV30	once	TGTGCCTGGAGTGTACAAGGGCAGGGGGATCACTATGGCTACACCTTC	CAWSVQGQGDHYGYTF
TRBJ2-7	-	TRBV9	-	TGTGCCAGCAGCGTAGCGGGGACCACCTACGAGCAGTACTTC	CASSVAGTTYEQYF
TRBJ1-6	-	TRBV4-2	-	TGTGCCAGCACCGCCGGGGGGGGCGGTCTGGGCGGCGTTGATTCACCCCTCCACTTT	CASTAGGGGLGGVDSPLHF